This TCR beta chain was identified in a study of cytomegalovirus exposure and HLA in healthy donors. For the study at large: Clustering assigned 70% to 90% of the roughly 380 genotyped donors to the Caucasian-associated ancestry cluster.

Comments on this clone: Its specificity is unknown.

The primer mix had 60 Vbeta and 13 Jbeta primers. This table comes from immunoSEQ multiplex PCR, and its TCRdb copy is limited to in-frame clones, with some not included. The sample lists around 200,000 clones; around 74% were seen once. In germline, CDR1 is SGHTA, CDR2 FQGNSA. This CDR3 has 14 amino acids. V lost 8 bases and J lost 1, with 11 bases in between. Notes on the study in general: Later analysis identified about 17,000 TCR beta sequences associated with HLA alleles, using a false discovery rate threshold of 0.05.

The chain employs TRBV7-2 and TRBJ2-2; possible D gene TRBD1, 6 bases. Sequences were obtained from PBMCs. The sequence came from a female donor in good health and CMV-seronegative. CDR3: CASRGQLNTGELFF. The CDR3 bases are TGTGCCAGCCGGGGACAACTGAACACCGGGGAGCTGTTTTTT.